Sequencing of this T cell receptor (beta chain) was carried out in a study of blood T cell repertoires in COVID-19. This table comes from immunoSEQ multiplex PCR, and its TCRdb copy is limited to in-frame clones, with some not included. The sample lists 150,000 to 200,000 clones; 88% were seen once. With 3 bases removed from V and 8 bases from J, the gap between germline ends came to 11 bases. There are 13 residues in the CDR3. Germline V CDR1 and CDR2: SGHTA, FQGNSA. This chain uses TRBV7-2 with TRBJ1-3; D gene ambiguous. The sequencing sample was made of PBMCs or T cells enriched from blood (not recorded which). The receptor was isolated from a woman under 30 who had recovered from COVID-19. For the CDR3, the DNA is TGTGCCAGCAGCTTTTGGGCGGGTGACACCATATATTTT. Its protein product is CASSFWAGDTIYF. The whole variable domain, filled in from reference TRBV7-2 and TRBJ1-3, reads GAGVSQSPSNKVTEKGKDVELRCDPISGHTALYWYRQSLGQGLEFLIYFQGNSAPDKSGLPSDRFSAERTGGSVSTLTIQRTQQEDSAVYLCASSFWAGDTIYFGEGSWLTVV.